Included here is one T cell receptor beta chain sequence, with context. The data stem from a study of T cells in Graves' hyperthyroidism and ophthalmopathy. Amplification yielded TCR beta CDR3 regions, with RNA transcripts as the source. When the TCR CDR3 underwent first-round RT-PCR, the HTBI primer set was used. TCRdb independently ran MiXCR on the multiplex PCR reads; one entry per CDR3 protein. Among 200,000 to 250,000 distinct CDR3 sequences, approximately 16% were seen once, and the ten largest hold less than 35%. The clonotype comes from a woman aged 18-29 years with Graves' ophthalmopathy. The sample consisted of blood.

This CDR3 is CSALTGENTEAFF. The CDR3 coding sequence is TGCAGTGCTCTCACGGGGGAGAACACTGAAGCTTTCTTT. This chain links TRBV20-1 with TRBJ1-1; possibly TRBD1 for D (5 bases). Germline CDR1 and CDR2: DFQATT and SNEGSKA (reference sequence). V lost 5 bases and J lost 1, with 11 bases in between. The CDR3 spans 13 residues.